These 24 T cell receptor beta chains were sequenced from one sample in a study of human T cells and chemical hapten exposure. TCRdb re-analysed the RACE reads in MiXCR, keeping a single row per CDR3 protein. The data show roughly 50,000 distinct CDR3 sequences, more than 9.5% seen once. The time point was: patch test 3, about 24 weeks after DPC sensitization. Treatment defined: therapeutic diphenylcyclopropenone sensitization with weekly scalp DPC. Source: whole blood, taken in connection with sensitization to the hapten diphenylcyclopropenone (DPC). These receptors all come from a woman aged 35 to 49 with alopecia areata. Some clones in this sample may be carry-over from other donors' samples.

There are a few counts of this clonotype. This rearrangement joins TRBV29-1 to TRBJ1-1; perhaps TRBD1 as D (5 bases). Germline assignment: CDR1 SQVTM and CDR2 ANQGSEA. The CDR3 contains 10 residues. V lost 7 bases, J lost 11 bases, and 14 bases lay in between. The CDR3 sequence is CSGWDSMAFF. The CDR3 DNA is TGCAGCGGGTGGGACTCTATGGCTTTCTTT.

This clonotype was observed at least ten times. This chain connects TRBV29-1 to TRBJ2-7; a possible D gene is TRBD1 (5 bases). Trimming shortened V by 5 bases and J by 4 bases, and 9 bases separated the two germline ends. CDR1 is SQVTM, CDR2 ANQGSEA, per germline. This CDR3 has 11 amino acids. CDR3: CSVMTAYEQYF. CDR3 bases: TGCAGCGTTATGACAGCTTACGAGCAGTACTTC.

The rearrangement uses TRBV27 and TRBJ2-1; 9 positions match TRBD2. The CDR3 has 14 residues. CDR1 and CDR2 (germline): MNHEY, SMNVEV (reference sequence). The V and J ends lost 2 bases and 5 bases, in that order; junction bases with no gene match: 1. CDR3 nucleotides: TGTGCCAGCAGTTTAGGGACTAGCCACAATGAGCAGTTCTTC. It codes for CASSLGTSHNEQFF.

The chain joins TRBV19 to TRBJ1-5; 8 nucleotides agree with TRBD1. The CDR3 sequence is 16 residues long. Germline trimming cut 6 bases from V and 7 bases from J; bases unmatched to any gene: 14. Germline V gene sequence: CDR1 LNHDA, CDR2 SQIVND (reference sequence). The CDR3 DNA sequence: TGTGCCAGTAGCCCCCCACAGGGGGGATCTGGGCAGCCCCAGCATTTT. Its translation is CASSPPQGGSGQPQHF.

This clonotype appeared many times. The chain has TRBV18 and TRBJ2-3; D unresolved. V lost 5 bases to trimming and J lost 0 bases, with 12 bases between them. The length of the CDR3 is 15 residues. Germline-derived CDR1 and CDR2 are KGHSH and LQKENI. DNA of the CDR3: TGTGCCAGCTCATACGTCCAGCAGAGCACAGATACGCAGTATTTT. This sequence encodes CASSYVQQSTDTQYF.

J is TRBJ2-1 and V is TRBV7-2; D unclear. The germline CDR1 and CDR2 sequences are SGHTA and FQGNSA. The V end lost 5 bases, the J end lost 6 bases, and 14 bases lay between the germline ends. The CDR3 is 14 amino acids. Written as DNA, the CDR3 is TGTGCCAGCAGCCTTAACCGATTAACCAATGAGCAGTTCTTC. It specifies CASSLNRLTNEQFF.

The J gene is TRBJ2-3, the V gene TRBV2; D unresolved. The CDR3 is made up of 10 amino acids. CDR1 is SNHLY and CDR2 is FYNNEI in the germline V gene. Trimming left V 5 bases short and J 9 bases short, with 6 bases between. The CDR3: CASSLGTQYF. The CDR3 bases are TGTGCCAGCAGTCTCGGGACGCAGTATTTT.

The table lists this clonotype with a few counts. The chain combines TRBV28 with TRBJ1-5, with D perhaps TRBD1 (6 bases). Germline CDR1 and CDR2: MDHEN and SYDVKM. Trimming stripped 3 bases from V and 7 bases from J, with 16 bases between. CDR3 length: 15 residues. Here the CDR3 reads CASSLPDQGNQPQHF. For the CDR3, the DNA is TGTGCCAGCAGTTTGCCCGATCAGGGGAACCAGCCCCAGCATTTT.

The rearrangement joins TRBV5-6 to TRBJ1-1; no firm D call. The CDR3 sequence is 13 residues long. From germline, CDR1 is SGHDT and CDR2 YYEEEE. V shed 0 bases and J shed 8 bases, with 11 bases lying between them. The CDR3 is CASSLEPAGEAFF. The DNA of the CDR3 is TGTGCCAGCAGCTTGGAGCCTGCAGGAGAAGCTTTCTTT.

Ten or more counts support this clonotype. The chain is built from TRBV12-3 or TRBV12-4 and TRBJ2-3, with 8 nucleotides matching TRBD2. After removal of 1 base from V and 7 bases from J, the junction contained 10 bases not matched to a gene. The CDR3 has 16 amino acids. In DNA, the CDR3 is TGTGCCAGCAGTTTAGAGTCTGGCGGGGGGCCGCATACGCAGTATTTT. It yields the protein CASSLESGGGPHTQYF.

This rearrangement joins TRBV2 to TRBJ1-5; 11 bases align to TRBD1. The CDR3 is 15 residues long. In germline, CDR1 is SNHLY, CDR2 FYNNEI. V lost 6 bases to trimming and J lost 7 bases; unmatched junction nucleotides: 8. The CDR3 spells CASSPDGTGGQPQHF. Here the CDR3 DNA reads TGTGCCAGCAGCCCCGACGGGACAGGGGGACAGCCCCAGCATTTT. Combining the CDR3 with reference TRBV2 and TRBJ1-5 gives the whole variable domain EPEVTQTPSHQVTQMGQEVILRCVPISNHLYFYWYRQILGQKVEFLVSFYNNEISEKSEIFDDQFSVERPDGSNFTLKIRSTKLEDSAMYFCASSPDGTGGQPQHFGDGTRLSIL.

This clonotype was observed at least ten times. The genes are TRBV7-2 and TRBJ2-7; D perhaps matches TRBD2 (6 bases). This CDR3 is built from 13 residues. The germline V and J ends were trimmed by 8 bases and 3 bases, with 14 bases remaining between them. Germline V CDR1 and CDR2: SGHTA, FQGNSA. CDR3 bases: TGTGCCAGCGGACCTAGCGTCGGCTACGAGCAGTACTTC. This sequence encodes CASGPSVGYEQYF.

The chain links TRBV28 to TRBJ2-7, with D hard to call. CDR1 and CDR2 from the germline V gene are MDHEN and SYDVKM. The ends were cut back, 3 bases at V and 4 bases at J, with 4 bases in the middle. This CDR3 is 11 amino acids long. This CDR3 reads CASSLEYEQYF. The CDR3 region has the DNA TGTGCCAGCAGTTTGGAATACGAGCAGTACTTC.

This clonotype has more than one count but fewer than ten. The chain has TRBV6-5 and TRBJ1-1, with 8 bases identical to TRBD1. Trimming at V came to 6 bases and at J to 1 base, leaving 4 bases not matched to a gene. This CDR3 spans 14 amino acids. Germline CDR1 is MNHEY and CDR2 is SVGAGI. The CDR3 spells CASRRQGPNTEAFF. CDR3 bases: TGTGCCAGCAGAAGACAGGGGCCGAACACTGAAGCTTTCTTT.

At least ten counts were recorded for this clonotype. The chain couples TRBV30 to TRBJ1-2; tentative D call: TRBD1 (5 bases). Germline-derived CDR1 and CDR2 are GTSNPN and SVGIG (reference sequence). This CDR3 is built from 13 residues. Trimming removed 0 bases at V and 4 bases at J, with 9 bases between. The CDR3 protein is CAWSVTRAYGYTF. The CDR3 DNA follows: TGTGCCTGGAGTGTAACCAGGGCCTATGGCTACACCTTC.

This clonotype was detected ten times or more. The J gene is TRBJ1-3, the V gene TRBV7-6; D might be TRBD1 (5 bases). CDR3 length: 16 amino acids. V gave up 5 bases and J gave up 1 base, with 15 bases separating them. Germline-derived CDR1 and CDR2 are SGHVS and FNYEAQ. The chain's CDR3 is CASSQPLRESGNTIYF. The CDR3 DNA reads TGTGCCAGCAGCCAACCGCTCAGGGAATCTGGAAACACCATATATTTT.

The rearrangement joins TRBV11-2 to TRBJ2-5; D is uncertain. Germline CDR1 SGHAT, CDR2 FQNNGV. The CDR3 is made up of 14 amino acids. V shed 5 bases and J shed 5 bases, with 15 bases lying between them. The CDR3 sequence: CASSNGYSMETQYF. CDR3 bases: TGTGCCAGCAGCAACGGGTACAGTATGGAGACCCAGTACTTC.

This clonotype was observed many times. The chain carries TRBV4-2 and TRBJ1-5; 9 bases are shared with TRBD1. V lost 2 bases to trimming and J lost 6 bases; unmatched junction nucleotides: 5. This CDR3 is built from 15 residues. CDR1 and CDR2 (germline): LGHNA, YNFKEQ. CDR3: CASSQSGQGSQPQHF. The CDR3 bases are TGTGCCAGCAGCCAATCGGGACAGGGCAGTCAGCCCCAGCATTTT.

This clonotype appeared many times. The V gene is TRBV7-9, the J gene TRBJ2-3, with 8 bases lining up with TRBD2. CDR1 and CDR2 (germline): SEHNR, FQNEAQ (reference sequence). This CDR3 region has 17 residues. V lost 7 bases and J lost 0; bases outside the gene matches: 12. CDR3 sequence (DNA): TGTGCCAGCACCTCCGGGGGGGCCGACCCAAGCACAGATACGCAGTATTTT. Protein product: CASTSGGADPSTDTQYF.

This clonotype was detected only a few times. This chain uses TRBV27 with TRBJ2-3; D gene ambiguous. Germline V gene data show CDR1 as MNHEY and CDR2 as SMNVEV (reference sequence). Deletions cut 6 bases from V and 5 bases from J, with 21 bases between. The CDR3 is 16 residues long. CDR3 nucleotides: TGTGCCAGCAGCCGCTTAATGGAGCCTCAAGGAGATACGCAGTATTTT. Protein sequence: CASSRLMEPQGDTQYF.

This clonotype was counted ten times or more. V gene TRBV7-6 combines with J gene TRBJ2-5; TRBD1 is a possible D gene (5 bases). Deletions cut 5 bases from V and 3 bases from J, with 16 bases between. The CDR3 totals 15 residues. Germline V gives CDR1 SGHVS, CDR2 FNYEAQ. The CDR3 region has the DNA TGTGCCAGCAGCACCAACGCCCTACAGGAAGAGACCCAGTACTTC. Translation gives CASSTNALQEETQYF.

This clonotype was seen only a few times. The V call is TRBV5-6, the J call TRBJ2-3, with TRBD1 matching 7 bases. V was clipped by 4 bases and J by 2 bases; unmatched bases: 10. The CDR3 totals 16 residues. CDR1 and CDR2 from the germline V gene are SGHDT and YYEEEE. CDR3 amino acids: CASSPFGQAYTDTQYF. The CDR3 DNA sequence: TGTGCCAGCAGCCCCTTCGGACAGGCCTACACAGATACGCAGTATTTT. The variable domain in full, with the rest retrieved from reference TRBV5-6 and TRBJ2-3, is DAGVTQSPTHLIKTRGQQVTLRCSPKSGHDTVSWYQQALGQGPQFIFQYYEEEERQRGNFPDRFSGHQFPNYSSELNVNALLLGDSALYLCASSPFGQAYTDTQYFGPGTRLTVL.

Many counts were recorded for this clonotype. This chain joins TRBV19 and TRBJ2-1, with 13 bases aligning to TRBD2. V trimming: 4 bases; J trimming: 4 bases; junction bases outside the gene matches: 4. CDR1 and CDR2 from the germline V gene are LNHDA and SQIVND (reference sequence). There are 16 residues in the CDR3. The CDR3 protein is CASSRGTSGTYNEQFF. CDR3 DNA sequence: TGTGCCAGTAGTAGAGGGACTAGCGGGACGTACAATGAGCAGTTCTTC. Using reference TRBV19 and TRBJ2-1 for the parts outside the CDR3, the full variable domain is DGGITQSPKYLFRKEGQNVTLSCEQNLNHDAMYWYRQDPGQGLRLIYYSQIVNDFQKGDIAEGYSVSREKKESFPLTVTSAQKNPTAFYLCASSRGTSGTYNEQFFGPGTRLTVL.

This clonotype appeared many times. The chain joins TRBV5-5 to TRBJ2-7; possible D gene TRBD2, 5 bases. Trimming removed 3 bases at V and 2 bases at J, with 18 bases between. The CDR3 covers 16 residues. The germline V gene encodes CDR1 SGHKS and CDR2 YYEKEE (reference sequence). Written as DNA, the CDR3 is TGTGCCAGCAGCTGGAAGAGAGGGCAGGCAGCCTACGAGCAGTACTTC. Amino acid sequence: CASSWKRGQAAYEQYF.